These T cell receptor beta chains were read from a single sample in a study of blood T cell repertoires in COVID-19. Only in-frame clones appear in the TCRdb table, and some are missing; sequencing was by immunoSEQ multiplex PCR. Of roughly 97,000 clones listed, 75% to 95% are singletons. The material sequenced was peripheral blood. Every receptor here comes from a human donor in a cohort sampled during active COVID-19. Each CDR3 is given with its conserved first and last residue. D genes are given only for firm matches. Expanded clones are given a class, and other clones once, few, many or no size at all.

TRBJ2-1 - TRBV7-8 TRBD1 CASSNSAAGQGHNEQFF TGTGCCAGCAGCAACAGCGCCGCAGGACAGGGACACAATGAGCAGTTCTTC
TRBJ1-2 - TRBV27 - CASSRSIYNRGYTF TGTGCCAGCAGTCGAAGCATCTATAATCGTGGCTACACCTTC
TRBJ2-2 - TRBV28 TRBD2 CASSLNLAGVTGELFF TGTGCCAGCAGTTTAAACTTAGCGGGAGTAACCGGGGAGCTGTTTTTT
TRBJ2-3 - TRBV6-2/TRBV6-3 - CASSHWASTDTQYF TGTGCCAGCAGTCATTGGGCCTCCACAGATACGCAGTATTTT
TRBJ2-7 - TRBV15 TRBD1 CATSRIFEQGIGYEQYF TGTGCCACCAGCAGGATTTTTGAACAGGGGATCGGCTACGAGCAGTACTTC
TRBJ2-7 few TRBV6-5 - CASTRTGSSYEQYF TGTGCCAGCACTCGAACCGGGAGCTCCTACGAGCAGTACTTC
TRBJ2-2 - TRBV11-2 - CASSLTNSGELFF TGTGCCAGCAGTTTAACTAATTCCGGGGAGCTGTTTTTT
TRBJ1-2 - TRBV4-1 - CASSQAAGGGNYGYTF TGCGCCAGCAGCCAGGCCGCTGGGGGGGGTAACTATGGCTACACCTTC
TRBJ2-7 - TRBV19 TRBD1 CASSTGTGPYEQYF TGTGCCAGTAGTACCGGGACAGGGCCCTACGAGCAGTACTTC
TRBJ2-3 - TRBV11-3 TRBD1 CASSYEGTGGDDTQYF TGTGCCAGCAGCTACGAAGGGACAGGGGGCGATGATACGCAGTATTTT
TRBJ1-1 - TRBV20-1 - CSASRGNTEAFF TGCAGTGCTAGTAGGGGAAACACTGAAGCTTTCTTT
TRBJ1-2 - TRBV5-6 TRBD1 CASSLGTGVGYGYTF TGTGCCAGCAGCCTAGGGACAGGGGTGGGCTATGGCTACACCTTC
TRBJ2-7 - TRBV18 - CASSPPKVGPSPYEQYF TGTGCCAGCTCACCACCGAAGGTGGGGCCGAGCCCCTACGAGCAGTACTTC
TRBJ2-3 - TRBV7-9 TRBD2 CASSPPRGVGDTQYF TGTGCCAGCTCCCCCCCGCGGGGGGTAGGAGATACGCAGTATTTT
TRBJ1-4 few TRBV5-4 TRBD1 CASSLGDRAVATNEKLFF TGTGCCAGCAGCTTGGGGGACAGGGCCGTTGCAACTAATGAAAAACTGTTTTTT
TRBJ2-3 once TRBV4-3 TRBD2 CASSQDVRPGLVTDTQYF TGCGCCAGCAGCCAAGATGTTAGACCGGGACTAGTGACAGATACGCAGTATTTT
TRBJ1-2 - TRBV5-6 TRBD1 CASSSGTGTYGYTF TGTGCCAGCAGCTCAGGGACAGGAACCTATGGCTACACCTTC
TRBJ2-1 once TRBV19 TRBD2 CASSWQAGGPGEQFF TGTGCCAGTAGTTGGCAAGCGGGGGGGCCCGGTGAGCAGTTCTTC
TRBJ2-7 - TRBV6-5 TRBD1 CASSPGTGGREQYF TGTGCCAGCAGCCCCGGGACAGGGGGTAGGGAGCAGTACTTC
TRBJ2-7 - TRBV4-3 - CASSQESQGPGIYEQYF TGCGCCAGCAGCCAAGAGTCACAGGGACCAGGGATCTACGAGCAGTACTTC
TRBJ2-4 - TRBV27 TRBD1 CASRDRVGAKNIQYF TGTGCCAGCAGAGACAGGGTAGGAGCCAAAAACATTCAGTACTTC
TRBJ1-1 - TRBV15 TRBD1 CATSGGQGAEEAFF TGTGCCACCAGCGGGGGACAGGGGGCGGAGGAAGCTTTCTTT
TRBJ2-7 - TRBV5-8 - CASTLYPGRSYEQYF TGTGCCAGCACCCTTTACCCGGGTCGCTCCTACGAGCAGTACTTC
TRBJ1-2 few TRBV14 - CASSPRLPNYGYTF TGTGCCAGCAGCCCTAGACTACCTAACTATGGCTACACCTTC
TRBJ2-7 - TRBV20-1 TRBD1 CSASTFRDRGYEQYF TGCAGTGCTAGTACTTTCCGGGACAGGGGTTACGAGCAGTACTTC
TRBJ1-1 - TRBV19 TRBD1 CASIRDRNFGNTEAFF TGTGCCAGTATACGGGACAGGAATTTTGGGAACACTGAAGCTTTCTTT
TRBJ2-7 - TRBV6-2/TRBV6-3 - CASSYPGGQYF TGTGCCAGCAGTTACCCGGGGGGCCAGTACTTC
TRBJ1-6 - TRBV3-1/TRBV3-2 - CASSQADSGNSPLHF TGTGCCAGCAGCCAAGCGGACAGTGGGAATTCACCCCTCCACTTT
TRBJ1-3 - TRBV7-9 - CASSSWPTSGNTIYF TGTGCCAGCAGCTCCTGGCCCACCTCTGGAAACACCATATATTTT
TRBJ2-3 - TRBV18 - CASSPIRDTNYADTQYF TGTGCCAGCTCCCCTATCCGGGACACTAATTATGCAGATACGCAGTATTTT